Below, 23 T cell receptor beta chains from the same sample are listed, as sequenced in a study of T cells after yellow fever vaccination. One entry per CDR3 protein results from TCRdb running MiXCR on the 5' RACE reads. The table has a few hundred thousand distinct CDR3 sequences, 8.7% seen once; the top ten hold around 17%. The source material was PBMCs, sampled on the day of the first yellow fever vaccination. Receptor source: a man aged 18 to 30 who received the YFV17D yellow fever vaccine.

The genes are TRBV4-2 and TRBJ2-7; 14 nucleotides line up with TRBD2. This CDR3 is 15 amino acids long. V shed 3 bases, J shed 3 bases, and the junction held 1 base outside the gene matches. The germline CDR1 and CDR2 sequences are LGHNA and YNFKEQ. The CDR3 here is CASSQGLAGDYEQYF. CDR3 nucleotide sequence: TGTGCCAGCAGCCAGGGACTAGCGGGGGACTACGAGCAGTACTTC.

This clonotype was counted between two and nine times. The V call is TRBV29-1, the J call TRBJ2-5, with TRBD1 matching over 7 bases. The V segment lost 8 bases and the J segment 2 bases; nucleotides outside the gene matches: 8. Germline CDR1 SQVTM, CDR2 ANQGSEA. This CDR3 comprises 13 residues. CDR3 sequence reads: CSFRSGQQETQYF. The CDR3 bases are TGCAGCTTCCGATCGGGACAGCAAGAGACCCAGTACTTC.

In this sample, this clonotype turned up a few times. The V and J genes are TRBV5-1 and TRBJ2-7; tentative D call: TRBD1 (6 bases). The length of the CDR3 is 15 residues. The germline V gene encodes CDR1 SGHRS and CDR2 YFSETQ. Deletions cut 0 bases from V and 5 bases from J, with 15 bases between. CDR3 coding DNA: TGCGCCAGCAGCTTGGGTCCTCCGACAGGCGACGAGCAGTACTTC. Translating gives CASSLGPPTGDEQYF.

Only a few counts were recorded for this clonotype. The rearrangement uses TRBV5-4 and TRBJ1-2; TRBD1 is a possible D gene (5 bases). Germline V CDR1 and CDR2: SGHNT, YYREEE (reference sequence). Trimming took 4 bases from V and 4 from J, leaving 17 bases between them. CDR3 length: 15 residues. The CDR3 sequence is CASSTPRDSLYGYTF. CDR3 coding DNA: TGTGCCAGCAGCACGCCGCGGGACTCTCTCTATGGCTACACCTTC. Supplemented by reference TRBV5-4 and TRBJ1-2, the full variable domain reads ETGVTQSPTHLIKTRGQQVTLRCSSQSGHNTVSWYQQALGQGPQFIFQYYREEENGRGNFPPRFSGLQFPNYSSELNVNALELDDSALYLCASSTPRDSLYGYTFGSGTRLTVV.

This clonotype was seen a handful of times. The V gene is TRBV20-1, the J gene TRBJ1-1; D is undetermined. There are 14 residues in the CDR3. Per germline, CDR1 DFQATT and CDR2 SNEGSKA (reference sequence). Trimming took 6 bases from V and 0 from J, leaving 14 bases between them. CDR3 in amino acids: CSAERWAMNTEAFF. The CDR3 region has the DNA TGCAGTGCCGAGCGGTGGGCCATGAACACTGAAGCTTTCTTT.

The CDR3 region has the DNA TGCGCCAGCAGCTTCCTCCAGACCCAGTACTTC. It encodes CASSFLQTQYF. The gene calls are TRBV5-1 and TRBJ2-5; D call uncertain. The germline V gene encodes CDR1 SGHRS and CDR2 YFSETQ. With 2 bases removed from V and 6 bases from J, the gap between germline ends came to 5 bases. The CDR3 is 11 amino acids.

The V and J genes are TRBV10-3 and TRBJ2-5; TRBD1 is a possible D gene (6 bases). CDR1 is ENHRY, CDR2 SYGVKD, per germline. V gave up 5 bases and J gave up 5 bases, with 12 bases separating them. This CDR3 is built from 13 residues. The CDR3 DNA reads TGTGCCATCAGTAAACAGGGTTGGGAGACCCAGTACTTC. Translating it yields CAISKQGWETQYF.

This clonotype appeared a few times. The CDR3 DNA follows: TGTGCCAGCAGCCAAGGGGTAGGGTCGAACACTGAAGCTTTCTTT. Protein product: CASSQGVGSNTEAFF. The chain links TRBV3-1 to TRBJ1-1; D gene ambiguous. Germline CDR1 is LGHDT and CDR2 is YNNKEL (reference sequence). The CDR3 length is 15 residues. The V end was cut by 1 base, the J end by 1 base, with 10 bases between.

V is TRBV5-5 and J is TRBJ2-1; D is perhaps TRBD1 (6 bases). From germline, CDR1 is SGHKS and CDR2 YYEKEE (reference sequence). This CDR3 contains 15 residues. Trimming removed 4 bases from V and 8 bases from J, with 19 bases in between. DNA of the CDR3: TGTGCCAGCAGCCTCCGACAGGCCCTATGGCATGAGCAGTTCTTC. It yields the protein CASSLRQALWHEQFF.

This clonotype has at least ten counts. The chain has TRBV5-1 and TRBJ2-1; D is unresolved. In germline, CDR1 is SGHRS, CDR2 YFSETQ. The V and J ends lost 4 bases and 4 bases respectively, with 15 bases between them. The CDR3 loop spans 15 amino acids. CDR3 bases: TGCGCCAGCAGCCCGGTGGCCGGAGTATACAATGAGCAGTTCTTC. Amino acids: CASSPVAGVYNEQFF.

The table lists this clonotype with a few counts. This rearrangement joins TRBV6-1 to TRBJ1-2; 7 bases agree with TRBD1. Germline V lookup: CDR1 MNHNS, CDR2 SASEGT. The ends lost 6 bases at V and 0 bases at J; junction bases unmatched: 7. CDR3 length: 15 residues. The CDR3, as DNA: TGTGCCAGCAGCCGCGGACAGGTTACTAACTATGGCTACACCTTC. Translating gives CASSRGQVTNYGYTF.

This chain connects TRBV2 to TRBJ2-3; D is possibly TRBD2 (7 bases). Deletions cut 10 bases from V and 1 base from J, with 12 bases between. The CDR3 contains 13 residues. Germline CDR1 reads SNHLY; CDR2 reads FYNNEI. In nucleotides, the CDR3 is TGTGCCAACGGGGGGCCCGGCACAGATACGCAGTATTTT. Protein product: CANGGPGTDTQYF.

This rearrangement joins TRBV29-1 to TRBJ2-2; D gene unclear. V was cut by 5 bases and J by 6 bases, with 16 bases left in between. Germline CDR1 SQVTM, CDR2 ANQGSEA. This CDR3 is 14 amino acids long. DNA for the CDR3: TGCAGCGTTACCGATCCACATGGACCCGGGGAGCTGTTTTTT. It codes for CSVTDPHGPGELFF.

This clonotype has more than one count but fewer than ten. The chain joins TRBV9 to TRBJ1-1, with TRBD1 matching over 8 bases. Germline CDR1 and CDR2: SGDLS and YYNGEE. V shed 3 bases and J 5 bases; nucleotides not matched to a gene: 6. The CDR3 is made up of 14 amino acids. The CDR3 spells CASSEDREGTEAFF. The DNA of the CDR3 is TGTGCCAGCAGCGAGGACAGGGAGGGGACTGAAGCTTTCTTT. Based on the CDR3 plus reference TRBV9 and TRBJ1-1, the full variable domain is DSGVTQTPKHLITATGQRVTLRCSPRSGDLSVYWYQQSLDQGLQFLIQYYNGEERAKGNILERFSAQQFPDLHSELNLSSLELGDSALYFCASSEDREGTEAFFGQGTRLTVV.

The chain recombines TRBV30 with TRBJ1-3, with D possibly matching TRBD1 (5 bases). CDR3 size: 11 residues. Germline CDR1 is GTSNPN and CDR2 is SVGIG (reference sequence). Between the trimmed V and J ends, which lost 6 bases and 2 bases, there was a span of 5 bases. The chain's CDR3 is CACRAGNTIYF. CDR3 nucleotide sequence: TGTGCCTGCAGGGCTGGAAACACCATATATTTT.

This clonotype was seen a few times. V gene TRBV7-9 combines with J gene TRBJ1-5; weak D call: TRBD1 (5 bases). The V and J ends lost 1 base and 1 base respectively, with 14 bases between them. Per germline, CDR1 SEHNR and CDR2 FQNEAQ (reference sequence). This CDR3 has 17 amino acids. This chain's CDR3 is CASSLGKGAASNQPQHF. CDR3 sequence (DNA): TGTGCCAGCAGCTTAGGCAAAGGGGCAGCAAGCAATCAGCCCCAGCATTTT. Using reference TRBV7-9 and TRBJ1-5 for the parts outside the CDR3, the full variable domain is DTGVSQNPRHKITKRGQNVTFRCDPISEHNRLYWYRQTLGQGPEFLTYFQNEAQLEKSRLLSDRFSAERPKGSFSTLEIQRTEQGDSAMYLCASSLGKGAASNQPQHFGDGTRLSIL.

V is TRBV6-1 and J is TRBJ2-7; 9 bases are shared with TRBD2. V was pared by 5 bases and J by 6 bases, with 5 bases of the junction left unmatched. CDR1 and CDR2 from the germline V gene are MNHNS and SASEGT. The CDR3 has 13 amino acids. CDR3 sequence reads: CASSPGLAREQYF. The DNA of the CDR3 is TGTGCCAGCAGTCCCGGACTAGCGCGCGAGCAGTACTTC.

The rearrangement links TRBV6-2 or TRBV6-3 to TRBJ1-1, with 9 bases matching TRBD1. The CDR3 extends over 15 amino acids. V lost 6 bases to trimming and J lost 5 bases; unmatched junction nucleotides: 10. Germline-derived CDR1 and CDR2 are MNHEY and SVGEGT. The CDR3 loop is CASSQVQGALTEAFF. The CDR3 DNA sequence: TGTGCCAGCAGCCAAGTACAGGGGGCGCTTACTGAAGCTTTCTTT.

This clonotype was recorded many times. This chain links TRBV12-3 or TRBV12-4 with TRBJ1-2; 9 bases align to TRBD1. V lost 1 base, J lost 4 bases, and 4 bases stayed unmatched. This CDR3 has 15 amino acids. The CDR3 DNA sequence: TGTGCCAGCAGTTTAGGGGACAGGGCCTTCTATGGCTACACCTTC. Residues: CASSLGDRAFYGYTF.

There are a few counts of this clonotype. The CDR3 loop reads CASSSTGQNTDTQYF. The CDR3 DNA follows: TGTGCCAGCAGTTCTACGGGACAGAACACAGATACGCAGTATTTT. The rearrangement uses TRBV12-3 or TRBV12-4 and TRBJ2-3; TRBD1 matches 7 bases. The trim removed 4 bases at V and 2 bases at J, leaving 6 bases unmatched. This CDR3 contains 15 residues.

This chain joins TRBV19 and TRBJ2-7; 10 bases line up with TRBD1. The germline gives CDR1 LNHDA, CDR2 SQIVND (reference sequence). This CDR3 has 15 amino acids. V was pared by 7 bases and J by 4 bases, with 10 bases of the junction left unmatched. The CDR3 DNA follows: TGTGCCAGTACAGCTCCGGGACAGGGGATATACGAGCAGTACTTC. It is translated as CASTAPGQGIYEQYF.

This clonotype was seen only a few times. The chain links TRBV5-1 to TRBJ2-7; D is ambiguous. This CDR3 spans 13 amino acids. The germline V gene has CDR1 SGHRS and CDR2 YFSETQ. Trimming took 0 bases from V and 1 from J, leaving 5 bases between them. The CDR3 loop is CASSLVASYEQYF. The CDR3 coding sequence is TGCGCCAGCAGCTTGGTGGCTTCCTACGAGCAGTACTTC.

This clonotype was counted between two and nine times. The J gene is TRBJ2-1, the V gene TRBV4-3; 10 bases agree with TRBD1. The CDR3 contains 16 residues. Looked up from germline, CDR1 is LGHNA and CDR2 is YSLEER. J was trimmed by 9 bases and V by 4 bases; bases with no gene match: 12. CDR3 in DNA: TGCGCCAGCAGCCCTTCTACGGGACAGGGGAAGGGTGAGCAGTTCTTC. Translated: CASSPSTGQGKGEQFF.